Many counts were recorded for the clone carrying this TCR beta chain. The data are from a study of identical twins. This CDR3 region has 14 residues. Germline V CDR1 and CDR2: SGHRS, YFSETQ. The V gene lost 0 bases and the J gene lost 6 bases, with 10 bases spanning the gap. TCRdb re-called the 5' RACE reads through MiXCR, storing one row per CDR3 protein. In the table there are 600,000 to 800,000 distinct CDR3 sequences, about 20% of which are singletons. Separately, the same data were catalogued under a study of T cells expressing NK-cell markers.

Sequencing was done on a sample of PBMCs. The clonotype comes from a woman aged 18-29 years in good health. The rearrangement joins TRBV5-1 to TRBJ2-1, with TRBD1 as a possible D gene (6 bases). CDR3 protein: CASSLGQVPNEQFF. CDR3 nucleotide sequence: TGCGCCAGCAGCTTGGGACAGGTCCCCAATGAGCAGTTCTTC.